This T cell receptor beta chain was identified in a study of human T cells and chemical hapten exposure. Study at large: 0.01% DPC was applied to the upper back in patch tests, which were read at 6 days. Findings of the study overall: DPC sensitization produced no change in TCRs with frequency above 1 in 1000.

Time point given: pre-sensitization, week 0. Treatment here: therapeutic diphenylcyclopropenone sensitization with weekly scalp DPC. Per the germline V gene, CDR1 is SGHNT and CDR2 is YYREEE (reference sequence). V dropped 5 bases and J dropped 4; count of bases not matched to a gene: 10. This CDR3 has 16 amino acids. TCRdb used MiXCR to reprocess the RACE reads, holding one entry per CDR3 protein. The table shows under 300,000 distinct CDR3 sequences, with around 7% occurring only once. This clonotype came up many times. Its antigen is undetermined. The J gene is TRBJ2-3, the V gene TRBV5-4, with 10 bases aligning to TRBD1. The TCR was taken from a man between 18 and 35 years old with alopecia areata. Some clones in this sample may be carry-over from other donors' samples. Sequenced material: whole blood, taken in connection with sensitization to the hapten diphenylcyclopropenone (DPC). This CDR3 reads CASRPGTGASPDTQYF. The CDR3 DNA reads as TGTGCCAGCAGGCCCGGGACAGGGGCTTCGCCAGATACGCAGTATTTT.